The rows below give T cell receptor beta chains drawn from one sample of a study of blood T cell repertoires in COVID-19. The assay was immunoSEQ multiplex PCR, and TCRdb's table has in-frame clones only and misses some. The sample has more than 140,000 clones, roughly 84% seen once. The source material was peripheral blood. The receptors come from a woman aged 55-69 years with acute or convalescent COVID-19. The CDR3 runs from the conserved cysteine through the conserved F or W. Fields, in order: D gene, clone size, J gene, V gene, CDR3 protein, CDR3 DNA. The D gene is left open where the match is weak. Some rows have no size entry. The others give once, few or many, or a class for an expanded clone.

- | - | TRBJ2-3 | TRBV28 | CASSPGGRGIDTQYF | TGTGCCAGCAGCCCCGGGGGGCGGGGGATAGATACGCAGTATTTT
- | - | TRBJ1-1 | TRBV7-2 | CASSLDTEAFF | TGTGCCAGCAGCCTTGACACTGAAGCTTTCTTT
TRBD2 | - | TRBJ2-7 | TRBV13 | CASSLVSGGNAGQYF | TGTGCCAGCAGCTTAGTTAGCGGGGGCAACGCAGGGCAGTACTTC
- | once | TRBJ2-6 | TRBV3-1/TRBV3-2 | CASSQFISGANVLTF | TGTGCCAGCAGCCAATTCATTTCTGGGGCCAACGTCCTGACTTTC
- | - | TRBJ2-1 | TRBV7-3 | CASSSGLARDEQFF | TGTGCCAGCAGCTCCGGGTTAGCACGGGATGAGCAGTTCTTC
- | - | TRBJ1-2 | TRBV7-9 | CASSLARDYGYTF | TGTGCCAGCAGCTTAGCTCGGGACTATGGCTACACCTTC
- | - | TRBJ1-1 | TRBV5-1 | CASSAGLGGAEAFF | TGCGCCAGCAGCGCCGGCCTTGGGGGCGCTGAAGCTTTCTTT
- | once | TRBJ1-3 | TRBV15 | CATARVESLDTIYF | TGTGCCACCGCCCGGGTGGAATCCTTGGACACCATATATTTT
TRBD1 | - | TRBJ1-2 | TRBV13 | CASSFDRGATNYGYTF | TGTGCCAGCAGCTTCGACAGGGGCGCAACTAACTATGGCTACACCTTC
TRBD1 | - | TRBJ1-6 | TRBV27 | CASRGTGKVSPLHF | TGTGCCAGCAGGGGGACAGGGAAAGTCTCACCCCTCCACTTT
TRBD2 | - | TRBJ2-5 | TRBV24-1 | CATKTSGGMSKTQYF | TGTGCCACCAAGACTAGCGGGGGGATGTCGAAGACCCAGTACTTC
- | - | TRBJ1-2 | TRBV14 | CASSQFTGGFGYGYTF | TGTGCCAGCAGCCAGTTTACTGGGGGGTTCGGCTATGGCTACACCTTC